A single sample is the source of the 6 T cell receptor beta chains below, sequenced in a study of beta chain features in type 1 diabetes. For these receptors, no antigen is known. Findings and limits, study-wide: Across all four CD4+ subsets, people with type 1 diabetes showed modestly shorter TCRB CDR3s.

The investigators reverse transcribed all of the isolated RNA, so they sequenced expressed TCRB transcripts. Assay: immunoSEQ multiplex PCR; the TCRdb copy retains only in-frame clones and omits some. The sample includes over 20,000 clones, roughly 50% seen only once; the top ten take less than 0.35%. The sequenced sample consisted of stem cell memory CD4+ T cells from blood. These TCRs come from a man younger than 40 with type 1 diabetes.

The CDR3 DNA reads as TGTGCCAGCTCACCACGGGGCCTCCGGCACGAGCAGTACTTC. Its protein is CASSPRGLRHEQYF. J is TRBJ2-5 and V is TRBV18; perhaps TRBD1 as D (5 bases). The assigned J gene may be wrong: the sequence end matches TRBJ2-7 better. CDR1 is KGHSH and CDR2 is LQKENI in the germline V gene. The CDR3 totals 14 residues.

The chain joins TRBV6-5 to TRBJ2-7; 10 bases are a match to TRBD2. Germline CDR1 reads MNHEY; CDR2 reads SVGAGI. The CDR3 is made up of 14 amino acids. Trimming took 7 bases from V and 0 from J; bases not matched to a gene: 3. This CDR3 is CASNLAGASYEQYF. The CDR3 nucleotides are TGTGCCAGCAACCTAGCGGGGGCCTCCTACGAGCAGTACTTC.

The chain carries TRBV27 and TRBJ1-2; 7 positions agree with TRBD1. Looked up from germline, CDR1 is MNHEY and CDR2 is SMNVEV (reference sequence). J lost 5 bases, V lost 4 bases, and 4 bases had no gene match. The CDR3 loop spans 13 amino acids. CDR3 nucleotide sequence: TGTGCCAGCAGTTGGGACAGAAGATATGGCTACACCTTC. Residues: CASSWDRRYGYTF.

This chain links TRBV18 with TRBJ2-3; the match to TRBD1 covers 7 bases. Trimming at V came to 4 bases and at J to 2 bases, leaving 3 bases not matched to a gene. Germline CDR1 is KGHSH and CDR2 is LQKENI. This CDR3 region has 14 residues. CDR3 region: CASSRDSFTDTQYF. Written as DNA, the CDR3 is TGTGCCAGCTCACGGGACAGCTTCACAGATACGCAGTATTTT.

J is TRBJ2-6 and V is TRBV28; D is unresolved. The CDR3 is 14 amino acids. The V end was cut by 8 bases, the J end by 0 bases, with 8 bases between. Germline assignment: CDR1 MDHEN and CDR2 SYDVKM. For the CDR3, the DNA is TGTGCCAGCGAGGTTAACTCTGGGGCCAACGTCCTGACTTTC. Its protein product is CASEVNSGANVLTF.

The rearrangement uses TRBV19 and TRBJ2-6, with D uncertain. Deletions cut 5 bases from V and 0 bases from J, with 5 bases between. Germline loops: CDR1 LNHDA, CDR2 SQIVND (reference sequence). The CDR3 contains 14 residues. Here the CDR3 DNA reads TGTGCCAGTAGTGTGAGCTCTGGGGCCAACGTCCTGACTTTC. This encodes CASSVSSGANVLTF.